Following are 2 T cell receptor beta chains from one sample sequenced in a study of identifying expanded T cells in peripheral blood. The protocol was immunoSEQ multiplex PCR, while the TCRdb copy is restricted to in-frame clones and leaves out a portion. This sample has roughly 61,000 clones, with approximately 90% found just once. Material for sequencing was blood. Receptors originate from a person aged 18-70 years in good health.

This chain joins TRBV9 and TRBJ2-3, with no clear D. From germline, CDR1 is SGDLS and CDR2 YYNGEE. The ends were cut back, 6 bases at V and 10 bases at J, with 18 bases in the middle. The CDR3 has 13 residues. As DNA, the CDR3 is TGTGCCAGCACCCCAGAAGAAGGGTTCGCGCAGTATTTT. Residues: CASTPEEGFAQYF.

This clone has just a few counts. This rearrangement joins TRBV2 to TRBJ2-3; D may match TRBD1 or TRBD2 (5 bases each). V was pared by 7 bases and J by 0 bases, with 14 bases between. The CDR3 has 15 residues. Looked up from germline, CDR1 is SNHLY and CDR2 is FYNNEI. CDR3 protein: CASTWDLASTDTQYF. In DNA, the CDR3 is TGTGCCAGCACCTGGGACCTCGCTAGCACAGATACGCAGTATTTT.